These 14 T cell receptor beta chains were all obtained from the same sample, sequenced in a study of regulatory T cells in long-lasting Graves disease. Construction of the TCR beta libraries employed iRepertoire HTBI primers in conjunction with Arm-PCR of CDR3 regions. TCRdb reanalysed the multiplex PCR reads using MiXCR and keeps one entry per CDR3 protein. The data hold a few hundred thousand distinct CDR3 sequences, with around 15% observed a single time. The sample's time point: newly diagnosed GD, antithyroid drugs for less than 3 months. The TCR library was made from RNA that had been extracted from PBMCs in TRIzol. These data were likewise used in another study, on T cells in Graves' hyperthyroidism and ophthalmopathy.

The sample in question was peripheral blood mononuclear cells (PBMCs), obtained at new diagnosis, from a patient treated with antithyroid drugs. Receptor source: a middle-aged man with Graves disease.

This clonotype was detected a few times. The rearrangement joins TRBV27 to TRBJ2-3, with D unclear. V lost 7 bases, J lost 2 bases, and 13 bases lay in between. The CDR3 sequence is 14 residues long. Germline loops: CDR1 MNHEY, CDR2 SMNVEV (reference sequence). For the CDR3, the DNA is TGTGCCAGCAAGACCCCGGCACACACAGATACGCAGTATTTT. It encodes CASKTPAHTDTQYF.

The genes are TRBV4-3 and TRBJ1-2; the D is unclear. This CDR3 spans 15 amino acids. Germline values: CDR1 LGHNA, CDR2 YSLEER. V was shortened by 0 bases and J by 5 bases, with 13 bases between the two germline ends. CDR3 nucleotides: TGCGCCAGCAGCCAAGATCTGGGAGGTGTGTATGGCTACACCTTC. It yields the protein CASSQDLGGVYGYTF.

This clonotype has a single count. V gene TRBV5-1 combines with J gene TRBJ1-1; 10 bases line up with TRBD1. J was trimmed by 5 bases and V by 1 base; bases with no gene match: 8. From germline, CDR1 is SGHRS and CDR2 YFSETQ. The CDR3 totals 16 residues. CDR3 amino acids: CASSLTPGTGVTEAFF. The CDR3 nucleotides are TGCGCCAGCAGCTTGACCCCCGGGACAGGGGTGACTGAAGCTTTCTTT.

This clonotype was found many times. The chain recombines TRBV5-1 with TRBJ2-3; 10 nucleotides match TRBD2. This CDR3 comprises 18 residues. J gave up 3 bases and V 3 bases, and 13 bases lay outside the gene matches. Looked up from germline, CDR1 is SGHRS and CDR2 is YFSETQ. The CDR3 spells CASSWGLVISGGTDTQYF. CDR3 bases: TGCGCCAGCAGCTGGGGCTTGGTGATTAGCGGGGGGACAGATACGCAGTATTTT.

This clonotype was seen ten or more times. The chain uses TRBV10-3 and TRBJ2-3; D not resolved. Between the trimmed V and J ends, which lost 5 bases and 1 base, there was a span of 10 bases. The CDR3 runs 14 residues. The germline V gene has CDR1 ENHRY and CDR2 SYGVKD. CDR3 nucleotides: TGTGCCATCAGTCTACGGTCTCGCACAGATACGCAGTATTTT. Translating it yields CAISLRSRTDTQYF.

The CDR3 spells CASSLDRGRLGTETQYF. DNA for the CDR3: TGTGCCAGCAGCCTCGACAGGGGGCGGTTGGGTACGGAGACCCAGTACTTC. This rearrangement joins TRBV5-6 to TRBJ2-5, with TRBD1 matching over 10 bases. Germline V gene sequence: CDR1 SGHDT, CDR2 YYEEEE. The V segment lost 4 bases and the J segment 5 bases; nucleotides outside the gene matches: 14. The CDR3 totals 17 residues.

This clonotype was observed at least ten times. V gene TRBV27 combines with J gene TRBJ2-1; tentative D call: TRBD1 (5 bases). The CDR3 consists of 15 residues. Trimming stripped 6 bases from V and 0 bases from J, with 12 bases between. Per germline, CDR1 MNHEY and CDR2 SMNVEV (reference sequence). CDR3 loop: CASRAGSSSYNEQFF. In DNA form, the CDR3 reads TGTGCCAGCAGGGCAGGGTCATCCTCCTACAATGAGCAGTTCTTC.

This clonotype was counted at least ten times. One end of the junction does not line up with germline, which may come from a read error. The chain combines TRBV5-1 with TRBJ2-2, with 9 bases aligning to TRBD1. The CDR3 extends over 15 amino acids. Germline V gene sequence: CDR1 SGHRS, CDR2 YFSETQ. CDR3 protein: CASSSGQGNTGELFF. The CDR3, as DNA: TGTGCCAGCAGCTCGGGACAGGGGAACACCGGGGAGCTGTTTTTT.

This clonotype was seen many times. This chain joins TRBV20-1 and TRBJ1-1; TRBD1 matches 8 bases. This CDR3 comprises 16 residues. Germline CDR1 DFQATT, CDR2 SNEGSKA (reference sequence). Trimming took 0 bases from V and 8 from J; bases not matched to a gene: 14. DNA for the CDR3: TGCAGTGCTAGAGATCCAAGACAGGGGAAGGACTCGGAAGCTTTCTTT. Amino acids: CSARDPRQGKDSEAFF.

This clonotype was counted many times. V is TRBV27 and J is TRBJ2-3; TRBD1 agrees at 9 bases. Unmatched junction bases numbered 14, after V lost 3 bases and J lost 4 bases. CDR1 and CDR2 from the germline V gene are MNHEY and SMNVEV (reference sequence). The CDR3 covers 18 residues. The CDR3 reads CASSFGLYRTGVADTQYF. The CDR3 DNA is TGTGCCAGCAGTTTCGGGCTTTACAGGACAGGGGTAGCAGATACGCAGTATTTT.

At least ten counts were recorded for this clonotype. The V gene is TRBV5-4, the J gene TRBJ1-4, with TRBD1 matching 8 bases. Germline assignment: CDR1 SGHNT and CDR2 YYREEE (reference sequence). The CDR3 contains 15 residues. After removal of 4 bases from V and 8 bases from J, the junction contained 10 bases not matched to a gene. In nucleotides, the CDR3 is TGTGCCAGCAGCGTCCGGACAGGGATTTCGGAAAAACTGTTTTTT. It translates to CASSVRTGISEKLFF.

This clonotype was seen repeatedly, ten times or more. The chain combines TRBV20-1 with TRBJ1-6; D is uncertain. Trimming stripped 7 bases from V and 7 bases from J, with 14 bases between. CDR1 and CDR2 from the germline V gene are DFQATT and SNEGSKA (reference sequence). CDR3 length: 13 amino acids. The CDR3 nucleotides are TGCAGTGTTTCGGGCCTGAGGAATTCACCCCTCCACTTT. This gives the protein CSVSGLRNSPLHF.

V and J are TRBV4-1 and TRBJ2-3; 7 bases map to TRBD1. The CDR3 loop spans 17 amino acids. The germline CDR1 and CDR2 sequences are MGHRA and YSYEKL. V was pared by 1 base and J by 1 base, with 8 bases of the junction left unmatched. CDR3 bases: TGCGCCAGCAGCCAAGTTTTCACGCAGGGGGGCACAGATACGCAGTATTTT. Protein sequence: CASSQVFTQGGTDTQYF.

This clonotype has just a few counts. CDR3 coding DNA: TGTGCCAGCAGCGTCATGACAGCGACCGGGGAGCTGTTTTTT. Protein sequence: CASSVMTATGELFF. V and J are TRBV11-2 and TRBJ2-2; D is possibly TRBD1 (5 bases). Germline lookup yields CDR1 SGHAT and CDR2 FQNNGV. The CDR3 is 14 residues long. V dropped 5 bases and J dropped 5 bases, with 12 bases sitting between them.